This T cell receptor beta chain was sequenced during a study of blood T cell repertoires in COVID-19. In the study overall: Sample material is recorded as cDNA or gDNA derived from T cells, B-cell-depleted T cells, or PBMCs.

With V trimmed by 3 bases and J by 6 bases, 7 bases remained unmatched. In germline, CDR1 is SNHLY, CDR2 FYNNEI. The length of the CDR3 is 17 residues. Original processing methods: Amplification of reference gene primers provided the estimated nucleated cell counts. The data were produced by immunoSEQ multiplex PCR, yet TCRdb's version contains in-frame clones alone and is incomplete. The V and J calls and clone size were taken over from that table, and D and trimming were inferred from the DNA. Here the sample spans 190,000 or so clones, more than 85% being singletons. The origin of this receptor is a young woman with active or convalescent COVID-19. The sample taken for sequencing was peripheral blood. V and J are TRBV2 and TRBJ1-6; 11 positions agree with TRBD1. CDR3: CASSELGTGGFNSPLHF. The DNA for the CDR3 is TGTGCCAGCAGTGAGCTTGGGACAGGGGGGTTTAATTCACCCCTCCACTTT.